What follows are 7 T cell receptor beta chains derived from one specimen sequenced in a study of blood T cell repertoires in COVID-19 (dated by TCRdb to about 2020). The library was built by means of the immunoSEQ multiplex PCR assay. This is the immuneACCESS table as TCRdb keeps it, with only in-frame sequences that have V and J called. A part of the clones is gone; compared with another copy, unresolved V genes explain less than half, and the rest is unexplained. A total of approximately 250,000 clones appear in this sample, about 85% of them only once. 4.2% of the sample comes from the top ten. The specimen sequenced was peripheral blood. The receptors stem from a man in his 60s with acute or convalescent COVID-19.

CDR3 DNA sequence: TGTGCCAGCAGCCGGGACAGTTCTGAACTGTTTTTT. Amino acid sequence: CASSRDSSELFF. The chain carries TRBV4-2 and TRBJ1-4; 7 positions agree with TRBD1. The CDR3 is 12 amino acids. Germline-derived CDR1 and CDR2 are LGHNA and YNFKEQ. V lost 4 bases, J lost 12 bases, and 5 bases stayed unmatched.

The rearrangement links TRBV19 to TRBJ2-5; D ambiguous. Germline CDR1 reads LNHDA; CDR2 reads SQIVND (reference sequence). The CDR3 contains 14 residues. Between the trimmed V and J ends, which lost 4 bases and 6 bases, there was a span of 15 bases. The CDR3 DNA follows: TGTGCCAGTAGTAAGCTCGCTGGTAGCCAGACCCAGTACTTC. Translating gives CASSKLAGSQTQYF.

This clone turned up a few times. The DNA of the CDR3 is TGTGCCAGCAGGTACGACTTACGGGTCGGCGAGCAGTACTTC. Protein product: CASRYDLRVGEQYF. The chain couples TRBV6-6 to TRBJ2-7; D not resolved. Germline V gene sequence: CDR1 MNHNY, CDR2 SVGAGI (reference sequence). The length of the CDR3 is 14 residues. V was trimmed by 6 bases and J by 6 bases, leaving 18 bases between them.

The V call is TRBV15, the J call TRBJ2-4; 7 nucleotides align to TRBD1. The J segment lost 0 bases and the V segment lost 1 base, leaving 12 bases of the junction unmatched. Germline CDR1 is LNHNV and CDR2 is YYDKDF (reference sequence). This CDR3 is built from 19 residues. Written as DNA, the CDR3 is TGTGCCACCAGCAGAGTTCTCGGGACAGCTAACCTAGCCAAAAACATTCAGTACTTC. This codes for CATSRVLGTANLAKNIQYF.

The chain couples TRBV9 to TRBJ1-3; D is perhaps TRBD1 (5 bases). This CDR3 spans 14 amino acids. CDR1 is SGDLS and CDR2 is YYNGEE in the germline V gene. The V and J ends lost 4 bases and 1 base respectively, with 9 bases between them. CDR3: CASSPRQSGNTIYF. As DNA, the CDR3 is TGTGCCAGCAGCCCACGACAGTCTGGAAACACCATATATTTT.

The CDR3 sequence is CASSFDPRGTQYF. DNA for the CDR3: TGTGCCAGCAGTTTTGACCCACGAGGGACCCAGTACTTC. This chain uses TRBV27 with TRBJ2-5; D is unclear. The CDR3 spans 13 residues. Germline CDR1 reads MNHEY; CDR2 reads SMNVEV (reference sequence). Trimming left V 3 bases short and J 7 bases short, with 12 bases between.

V gene TRBV12-3 or TRBV12-4 combines with J gene TRBJ2-7; TRBD1 is a possible D gene (6 bases). With 5 bases removed from V and 3 bases from J, the gap between germline ends came to 11 bases. The CDR3 sequence is 13 residues long. The CDR3 DNA reads TGTGCCAGCAGTCCTGGGGGCCTCTACGAGCAGTACTTC. As protein: CASSPGGLYEQYF.